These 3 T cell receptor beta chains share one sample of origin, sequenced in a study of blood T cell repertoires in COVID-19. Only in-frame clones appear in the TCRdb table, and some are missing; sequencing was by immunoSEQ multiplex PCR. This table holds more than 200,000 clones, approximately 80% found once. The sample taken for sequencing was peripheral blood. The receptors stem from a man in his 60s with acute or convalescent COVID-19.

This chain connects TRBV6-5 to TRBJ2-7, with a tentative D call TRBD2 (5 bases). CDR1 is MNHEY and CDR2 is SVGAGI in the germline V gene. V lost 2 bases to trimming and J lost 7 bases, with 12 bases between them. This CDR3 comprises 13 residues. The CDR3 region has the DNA TGTGCCAGCAGTTACGTGGGAACGGGGGAGCAGTACTTC. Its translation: CASSYVGTGEQYF.

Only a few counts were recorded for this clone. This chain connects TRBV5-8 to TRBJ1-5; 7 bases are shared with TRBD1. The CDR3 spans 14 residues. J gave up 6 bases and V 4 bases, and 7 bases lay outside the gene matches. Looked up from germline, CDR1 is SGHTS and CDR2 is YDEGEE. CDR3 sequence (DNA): TGTGCCAGCAGCCCCGACAGGGCGGGTCAGCCCCAGCATTTT. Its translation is CASSPDRAGQPQHF.

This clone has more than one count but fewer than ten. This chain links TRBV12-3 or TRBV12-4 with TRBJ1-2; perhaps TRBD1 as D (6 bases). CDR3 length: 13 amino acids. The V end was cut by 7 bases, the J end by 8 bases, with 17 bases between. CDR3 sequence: CASTNGQPSGYTF. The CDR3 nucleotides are TGTGCCAGCACCAATGGACAGCCCTCAGGCTACACCTTC.